The present T cell receptor beta chain was sequenced within a study of OX40 agonist ivuxolimab in advanced cancers. As for the study more broadly: The costimulatory receptor OX40 (CD134) was targeted by ivuxolimab, a fully human IgG2 agonistic monoclonal antibody. The dose-escalation cohort was 82.7% male with a mean age of roughly 62 years, ranging from roughly 23 to 90. Partial responses occurred in three dose-escalation patients: two with cutaneous melanoma and one with hepatocellular carcinoma. Peripheral TCRbeta sequencing was intended to test whether TCR sequence diversity was altered and clonal T-cell expansion was caused by ivuxolimab. Intravenous ivuxolimab was administered to patients every 2 weeks at six dose levels: 0.01, 0.1, 0.3, 1.5, 3 and 10 mg/kg. Of the roughly 52 dose-escalation patients, hepatocellular carcinoma was present in about 20, melanoma in around 15, renal cell carcinoma in 9 and head and neck cancer in 9. The paper covers the monotherapy dose-escalation part of the phase I ivuxolimab trial, which included N ≈ 52 patients. Patients were allowed to have had prior anti-PD-1, anti-PD-L1 or anti-CTLA-4 therapy, and approximately 40% of the dose-escalation patients had been treated with checkpoint inhibitors.

As for this clone: This clone's antigen is unknown. No base qualities exist here, and no much larger clone lies one base off it.

To sequence the TCRbeta CDR3 region, genomic DNA was isolated from the sorted cells. The immunoSEQ Assay was used for sequencing of TCRbeta CDR3 regions. In TCRdb, the immuneACCESS table is reduced to in-frame sequences with V and J assigned. These tables do not hold every clone; where another copy was compared, an unresolved V gene accounts for under half, and the others remain unexplained. Across this sample there are about 67,000 clones, with around 83% seen only once. The ten largest clones represent approximately 2% of the sample. Points the paper makes about the study in general: In partial responders in the 0.1-3.0 mg/kg groups, normalized peripheral clonal expansion was found to be among the lowest, especially among CD8+ T cells. After ivuxolimab, expanded clones were on average more numerous among CD8+ T cells than among CD4+ T cells. Low levels of normalized T-cell clonal expansion were also seen in some patients who did not respond. The antigen specificity of the peripheral T cells that underwent clonal expansion was not determined. Clonal expansion of both CD4+ and CD8+ blood T cells was observed from baseline to week 6 at doses 0.1 to 3.0 mg/kg.

Germline trimming: 8 bases from V, 5 bases from J; junction bases outside gene matches: 12. Inclusive of the bounding cysteine and phenylalanine, the CDR3 is 15 residues long. Of all the DNA, just the CDR3 is kept, 45 bases in frame from base 1. CDR1 and CDR2 are read off the germline V gene as SGHAT and FQNNGV. Patients with autoimmune disease history or receiving systemic immunosuppression were excluded from the trial. In every dose cohort, peripheral blood was drawn for TCR sequencing at baseline, cycle 4 day 1, and cycle 7 day 1. The samples were taken from a phase I, first-in-human, multicenter, open-label dose-escalation trial of ivuxolimab. Adults with locally advanced or metastatic melanoma, renal cell carcinoma, hepatocellular carcinoma or head and neck squamous cell carcinoma were enrolled in the trial. CD4+ and CD8+ T cells were sorted separately from peripheral blood before TCR sequencing.

The chain links TRBV11-2 with TRBJ2-5, with 9 bases aligning to TRBD2. The specimen was CD4+ or CD8+ T cells sorted from blood, collected in a trial of the OX40 agonist ivuxolimab. The sequence was collected from an adult with an advanced solid tumor such as melanoma, head and neck, liver or kidney cancer. The CDR3 has the sequence CASSWGGGADETQYF. The DNA sequence reads TGTGCCAGCTCCTGGGGCGGGGGGGCCGACGAGACCCAGTACTTC. Extended through the reference TRBV11-2 and TRBJ2-5 proteins, this CDR3 yields the full variable domain: EAGVAQSPRYKIIEKRQSVAFWCNPISGHATLYWYQQILGQGPKLLIQFQNNGVVDDSQLPKDRFSAERLKGVDSTLKIQPAKLEDSAVYLCASSWGGGADETQYFGPGTRLLVL.